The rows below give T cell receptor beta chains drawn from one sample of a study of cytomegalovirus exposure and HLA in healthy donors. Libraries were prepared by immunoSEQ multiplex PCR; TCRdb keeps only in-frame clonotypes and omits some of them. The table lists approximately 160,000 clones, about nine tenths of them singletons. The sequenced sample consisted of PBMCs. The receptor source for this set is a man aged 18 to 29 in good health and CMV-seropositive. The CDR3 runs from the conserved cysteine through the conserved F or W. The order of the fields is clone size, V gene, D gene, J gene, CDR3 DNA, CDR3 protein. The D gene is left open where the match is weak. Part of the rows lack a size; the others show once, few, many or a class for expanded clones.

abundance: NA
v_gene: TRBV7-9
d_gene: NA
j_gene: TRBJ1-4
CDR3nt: TGTGCCAGCAACCCGGGAGAAACTAATGAAAAACTGTTTTTT
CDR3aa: CASNPGETNEKLFF

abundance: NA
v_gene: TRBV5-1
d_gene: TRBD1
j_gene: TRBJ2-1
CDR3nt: TGCGCCAGCAGCCCCGCAGGGGGCTACAATGAGCAGTTCTTC
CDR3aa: CASSPAGGYNEQFF

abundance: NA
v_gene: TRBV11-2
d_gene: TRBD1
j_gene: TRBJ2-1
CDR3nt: TGTGCCAGCAGTCCGCCGGGGACAGGGATGTCCAATGAGCAGTTCTTC
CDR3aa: CASSPPGTGMSNEQFF

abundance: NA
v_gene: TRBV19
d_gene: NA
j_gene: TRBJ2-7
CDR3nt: TGTGCCAGTACCGCGCAGGGAGGCTACGAGCAGTACTTC
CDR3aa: CASTAQGGYEQYF

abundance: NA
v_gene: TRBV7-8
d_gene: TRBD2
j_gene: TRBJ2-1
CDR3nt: TGTGCCAGCAGCTTAAGAGCAGGACTCGGACCGGGAAGCGGGAGCCATGAGCAGTTCTTC
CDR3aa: CASSLRAGLGPGSGSHEQFF

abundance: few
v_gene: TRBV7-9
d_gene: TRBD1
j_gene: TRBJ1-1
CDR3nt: TGTGCCAGCAGCTTATTGACAGGGATGAACACTGAAGCTTTCTTT
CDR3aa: CASSLLTGMNTEAFF

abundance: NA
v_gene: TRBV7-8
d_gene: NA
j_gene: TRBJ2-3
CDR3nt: TGTGCCAGCAGCATCAAAGATACGCAGTATTTT
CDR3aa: CASSIKDTQYF

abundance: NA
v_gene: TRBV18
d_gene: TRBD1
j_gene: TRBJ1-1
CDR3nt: TGTGCCAGCTCACTGGTACAGGGGTCCACTGAAGCTTTCTTT
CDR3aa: CASSLVQGSTEAFF

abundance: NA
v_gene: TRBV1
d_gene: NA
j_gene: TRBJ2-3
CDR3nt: TGCACCAGCAGCCAAGATCGCGCCCAGGGGTCTTTGGATACGCAGTATTTT
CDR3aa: CTSSQDRAQGSLDTQYF

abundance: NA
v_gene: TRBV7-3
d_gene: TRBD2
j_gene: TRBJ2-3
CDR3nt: TGTGCCAGCAGCCCCGGGCTTAGCGGGAGAAGCACAGATACGCAGTATTTT
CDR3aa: CASSPGLSGRSTDTQYF

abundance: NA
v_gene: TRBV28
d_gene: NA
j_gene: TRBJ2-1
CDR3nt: TGTGCCAGCAGTTTCTTGGGGACTTACAATGAGCAGTTCTTC
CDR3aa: CASSFLGTYNEQFF

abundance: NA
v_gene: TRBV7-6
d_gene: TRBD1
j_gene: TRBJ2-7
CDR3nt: TGTGCCAGCAGCTCTACCGACTGGACAGGATACTCCGAGCAGTACTTC
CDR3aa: CASSSTDWTGYSEQYF

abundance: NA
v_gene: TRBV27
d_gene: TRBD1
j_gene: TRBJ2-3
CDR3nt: TGTGCCAGCAGTGGGTGGACAGGGGGTATCACAGATACGCAGTATTTT
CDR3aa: CASSGWTGGITDTQYF

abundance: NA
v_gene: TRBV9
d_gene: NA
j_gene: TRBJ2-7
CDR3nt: TGTGCCAGCAGCGTAGGATTAGCGAGCTCCTACGAGCAGTACTTC
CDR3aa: CASSVGLASSYEQYF

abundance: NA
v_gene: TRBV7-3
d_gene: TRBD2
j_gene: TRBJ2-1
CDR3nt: TGTGCCAGCAGTGGGGCGGGAGGCTACAATGAGCAGTTCTTC
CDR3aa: CASSGAGGYNEQFF

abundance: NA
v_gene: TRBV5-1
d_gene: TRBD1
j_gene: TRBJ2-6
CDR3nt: TGCGCCAGCAGCCCGGGACAGGCCACTGGGGCCAACGTCCTGACTTTC
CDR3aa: CASSPGQATGANVLTF

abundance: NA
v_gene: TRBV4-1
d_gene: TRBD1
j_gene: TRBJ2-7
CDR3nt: TGCGCCAGCAGCCTCTCGGACAGGGCGACTGTATCCTACGAGCAGTACTTC
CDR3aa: CASSLSDRATVSYEQYF

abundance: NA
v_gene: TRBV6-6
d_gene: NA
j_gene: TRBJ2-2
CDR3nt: TGTGCCAGCAGTTATCAGGGAAACACCGGGGAGCTGTTTTTT
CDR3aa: CASSYQGNTGELFF

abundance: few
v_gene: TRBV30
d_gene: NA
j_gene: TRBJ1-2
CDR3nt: TGTGCCTGGAGTCCGGGGTACGGCTACACCTTC
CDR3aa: CAWSPGYGYTF

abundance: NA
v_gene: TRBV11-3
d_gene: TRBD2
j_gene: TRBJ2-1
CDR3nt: TGTGCCAGCAGCTTAGATCGGACTAGCGGGAGGGCCAGTGAGCAGTTCTTC
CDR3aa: CASSLDRTSGRASEQFF

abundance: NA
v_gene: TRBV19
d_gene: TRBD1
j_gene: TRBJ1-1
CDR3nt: TGTGCCATCGGGACAGGGAGGTCGGATACTGAAGCTTTCTTT
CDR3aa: CAIGTGRSDTEAFF

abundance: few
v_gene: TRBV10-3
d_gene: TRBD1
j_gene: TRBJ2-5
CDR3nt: TGTGCCATCAGTGAGCGCACAGGGGGCAGGTCAGAGACCCAGTACTTC
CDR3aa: CAISERTGGRSETQYF

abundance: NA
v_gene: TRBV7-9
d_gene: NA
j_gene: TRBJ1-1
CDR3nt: TGTGCCAGCAGCTTTGGGGAGGGATTGGGCACTGAAGCTTTCTTT
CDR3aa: CASSFGEGLGTEAFF

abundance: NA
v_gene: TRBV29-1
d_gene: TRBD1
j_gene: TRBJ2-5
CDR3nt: TGCAGCGTTGAAGGACAGGGAAGTGGGAAGACCCAGTACTTC
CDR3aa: CSVEGQGSGKTQYF

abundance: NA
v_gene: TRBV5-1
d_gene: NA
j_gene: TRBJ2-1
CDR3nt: TGCGCCAGCAGAGACATACACAATGAGCAGTTCTTC
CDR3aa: CASRDIHNEQFF

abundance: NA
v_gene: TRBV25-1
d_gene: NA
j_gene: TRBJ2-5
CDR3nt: TGTGCCAGCAGTGATAGTATAGCGAGGGAGACCCAGTACTTC
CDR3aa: CASSDSIARETQYF

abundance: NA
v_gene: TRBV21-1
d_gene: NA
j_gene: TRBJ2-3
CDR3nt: TGTGCCAGCAGCAAGGAGTGGCCCACAGATACGCAGTATTTT
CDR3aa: CASSKEWPTDTQYF

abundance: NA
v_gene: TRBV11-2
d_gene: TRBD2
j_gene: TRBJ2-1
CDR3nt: TGTGCCAGCAGCTTAACGGGAGGTCACAATGAGCAGTTCTTC
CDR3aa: CASSLTGGHNEQFF

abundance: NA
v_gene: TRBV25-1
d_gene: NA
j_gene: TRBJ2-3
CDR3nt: TGTGCCAGCAGATTAACAGATACGCAGTATTTT
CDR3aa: CASRLTDTQYF

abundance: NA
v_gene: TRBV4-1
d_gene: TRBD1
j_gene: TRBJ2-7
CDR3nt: TGCGCCAGCAGCCTACAGGGGAAAAAGGTCTACGAGCAGTACTTC
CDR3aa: CASSLQGKKVYEQYF

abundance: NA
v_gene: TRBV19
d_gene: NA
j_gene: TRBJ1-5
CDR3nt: TGTGCCAGTAGTTTTACTCTGGGCAATCAGCCCCAGCATTTT
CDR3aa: CASSFTLGNQPQHF

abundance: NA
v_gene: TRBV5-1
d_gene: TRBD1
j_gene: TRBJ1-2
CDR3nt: TGCGCCAGCAGCTTGGGGACAGGGGCAACCAAAATTTATGGCTACACCTTC
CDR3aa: CASSLGTGATKIYGYTF

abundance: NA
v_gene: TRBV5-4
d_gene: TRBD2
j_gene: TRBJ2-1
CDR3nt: TGTGCCAGCAGCCTAACTAGCGGGAGTGGCAATGAGCAGTTCTTC
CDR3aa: CASSLTSGSGNEQFF

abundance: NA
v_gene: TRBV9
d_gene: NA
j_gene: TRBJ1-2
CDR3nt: TGTGCCAGCAGCGTAGGCGGGTTCCATGGCTACACCTTC
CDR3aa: CASSVGGFHGYTF

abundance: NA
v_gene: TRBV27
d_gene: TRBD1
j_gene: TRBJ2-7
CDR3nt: TGTGCCAGCAGCCAAGGGGACAGGGCGTCATACGAGCAGTACTTC
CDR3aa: CASSQGDRASYEQYF

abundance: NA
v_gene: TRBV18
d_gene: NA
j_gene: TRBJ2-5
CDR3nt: TGTGCCAGCTCACGGGACATGAGGGAGACCCAGTACTTC
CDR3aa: CASSRDMRETQYF

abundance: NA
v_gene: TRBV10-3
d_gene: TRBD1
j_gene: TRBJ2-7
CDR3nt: TGTGCCATCAGTGTCCCCGGGACAGGGGCCGAGCAGTACTTC
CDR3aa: CAISVPGTGAEQYF

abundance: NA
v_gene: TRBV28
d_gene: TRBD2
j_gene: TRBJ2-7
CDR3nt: TGTGCCAGCAGCCCCCATGGGAGCGGGAGCTACGAGCAGTACTTC
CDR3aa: CASSPHGSGSYEQYF

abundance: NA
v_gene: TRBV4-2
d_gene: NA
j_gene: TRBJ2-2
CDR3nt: TGTGCCAGCAGCCAAAGGACAGAGAACACCGGGGAGCTGTTTTTT
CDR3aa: CASSQRTENTGELFF

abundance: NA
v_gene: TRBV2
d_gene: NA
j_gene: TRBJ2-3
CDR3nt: TGTGCCAGCAGTGGGGGGGCAGATACGCAGTATTTT
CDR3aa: CASSGGADTQYF

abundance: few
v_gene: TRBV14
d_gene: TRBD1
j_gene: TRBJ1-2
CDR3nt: TGTGCCAGCAGCCAAGGGTGGACAGGGGGCATTCCGGACTATGGCTACACCTTC
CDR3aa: CASSQGWTGGIPDYGYTF

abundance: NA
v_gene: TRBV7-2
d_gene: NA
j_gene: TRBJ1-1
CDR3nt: TGTGCCAGCAGCTTAGCGGAGGTGCGGTTGAACACTGAAGCTTTCTTT
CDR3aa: CASSLAEVRLNTEAFF

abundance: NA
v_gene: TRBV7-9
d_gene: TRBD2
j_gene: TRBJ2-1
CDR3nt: TGTGCCAGCAGCCCCGGGACTAGCGGGAGACCTTCCTACAATGAGCAGTTCTTC
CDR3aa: CASSPGTSGRPSYNEQFF

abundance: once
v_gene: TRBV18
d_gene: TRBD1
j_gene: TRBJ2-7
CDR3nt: TGTGCCAGCTCTTCGACAGGGGTGGACTTCGGGGAGCAGTACTTC
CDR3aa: CASSSTGVDFGEQYF

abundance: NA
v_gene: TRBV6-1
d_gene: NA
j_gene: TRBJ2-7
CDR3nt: TGTGCCAGCAGTGAAGCCCTGGGACATGGCGCCGAGCAGTACTTC
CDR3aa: CASSEALGHGAEQYF

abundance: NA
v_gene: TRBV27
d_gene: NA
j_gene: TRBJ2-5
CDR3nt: TGTGCCAGCAGTTGGGGGGGCAGCGCTGAAGAGACCCAGTACTTC
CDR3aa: CASSWGGSAEETQYF

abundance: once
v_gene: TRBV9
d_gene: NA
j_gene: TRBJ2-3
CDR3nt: TGTGCCAGCAGCGTAGCGGGACTCTCCCCAGATACGCAGTATTTT
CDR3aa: CASSVAGLSPDTQYF

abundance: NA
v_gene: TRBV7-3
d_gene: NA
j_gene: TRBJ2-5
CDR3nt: TGTGCCAGCAGCTTAATCGGTTACTCGTACCAAGAGACCCAGTACTTC
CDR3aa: CASSLIGYSYQETQYF

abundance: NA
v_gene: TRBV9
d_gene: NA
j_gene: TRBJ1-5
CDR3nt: TGTGCCAGCAGCGTAGATAACAGACCCAATCAGCCCCAGCATTTT
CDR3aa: CASSVDNRPNQPQHF